The 12 T cell receptor beta chains below were found in one sample sequenced in a study of blood T cells in healthy people across ages. A second PCR of roughly 7 to 11 cycles used a sample-barcoded 5' primer and a J-beta primer mix. From the 5' RACE reads, TCRdb called clonotypes with MiXCR, one entry per CDR3 protein. The sample has hundreds of thousands of distinct CDR3 sequences, nearly 60% seen once. Material: blood. These receptors originate from a man aged 25-45 years in good health.

On this clonotype itself: An end of the junction does not agree with germline; a read error may underlie this. The gene calls are TRBV7-9 and TRBJ1-1; D remains unclear. This CDR3 is 12 amino acids long. Germline values: CDR1 SEHNR, CDR2 FQNEAQ (reference sequence). CDR3 protein: CAGSLARTEAFF. In nucleotides, the CDR3 is TGTGCCGGCAGCTTAGCCCGTACCGAAGCTTTCTTT.

The J gene is TRBJ2-2, the V gene TRBV4-3, with D perhaps TRBD2 (6 bases). V was shortened by 7 bases and J by 5 bases, with 17 bases between the two germline ends. The CDR3 length is 15 residues. CDR1 and CDR2 (germline): LGHNA, YSLEER. For the CDR3, the DNA is TGCGCCAGCACTCCCAGGCTAGCGACTACCGGGGAGCTGTTTTTT. As protein: CASTPRLATTGELFF.

J is TRBJ1-4 and V is TRBV28, with D maybe TRBD1 (6 bases). The V gene's germline CDR1 is MDHEN and CDR2 SYDVKM. V lost 5 bases and J lost 10, with 14 bases in between. This CDR3 region has 13 residues. The CDR3 region has the DNA TGTGCCAGCAGTGCTAGGGGGGACGGAAAACTGTTTTTT. Protein sequence: CASSARGDGKLFF. Full variable domain (remainder filled in from reference TRBV28 and TRBJ1-4): DVKVTQSSRYLVKRTGEKVFLECVQDMDHENMFWYRQDPGLGLRLIYFSYDVKMKEKGDIPEGYSVSREKKERFSLILESASTNQTSMYLCASSARGDGKLFFGSGTQLSVL.

With regard to this clonotype: At one end the junction does not follow the germline gene, possibly because of a read error. The gene calls are TRBV2 and TRBJ2-5; no clear D gene. The CDR3 is 17 amino acids. Germline V gene sequence: CDR1 SNHLY, CDR2 FYNNEI. For the CDR3, the DNA is TGTGCCGGCAGTGTTTCTCCGGCCGGGCAGCCTCAAGAGACCCAGTACTTC. Its translation: CAGSVSPAGQPQETQYF.

V is TRBV10-3 and J is TRBJ2-7; TRBD1 or TRBD2 may be the D gene (5 bases each). The DNA matches TRBJ2-5 better at its end, which makes the J call doubtful. Per germline, CDR1 ENHRY and CDR2 SYGVKD. The CDR3 has 12 amino acids. DNA of the CDR3: TGTGCCATCAGTCCCGAGGGGGAGACCCAGTACTTC. It yields the protein CAISPEGETQYF.

The chain combines TRBV25-1 with TRBJ2-4, with D unresolved. The J call may be in error: the DNA end matches TRBJ2-7 better. This CDR3 comprises 12 residues. CDR1 is MGHDK, CDR2 SYGVNS, per germline. The CDR3 here is CASGYRNAEQYF. The CDR3 DNA sequence: TGTGCCAGTGGTTATAGAAACGCCGAGCAGTACTTC.

The chain uses TRBV6-5 and TRBJ2-3, with 9 positions matching TRBD2. Germline V gene data show CDR1 as MNHEY and CDR2 as SVGAGI. CDR3 size: 13 residues. The J segment lost 4 bases and the V segment lost 7 bases, leaving 3 bases of the junction unmatched. The CDR3 DNA reads as TGTGCCAGCACCGGGACTAGCCCAGATACGCAGTATTTT. Amino acids: CASTGTSPDTQYF.

This clonotype has just a few counts. The rearrangement uses TRBV12-3 or TRBV12-4 and TRBJ2-6, with 7 bases fitting TRBD1. V lost 8 bases to trimming and J lost 0 bases; unmatched junction nucleotides: 10. CDR3 length: 17 amino acids. In nucleotides, the CDR3 is TGTGCCAGCGGACCCGGGACAGAAACCTCTGGGGCCAACGTCCTGACTTTC. This translates into CASGPGTETSGANVLTF.

With regard to this clonotype: At one boundary the junction diverges from the germline segment, which might be a read error. The rearrangement links TRBV7-2 to TRBJ2-2; possible D gene TRBD1, 6 bases. Germline CDR1 SGHTA, CDR2 FQGNSA. This CDR3 is built from 16 residues. The CDR3 here is CASTVPGERNIGELFF. DNA of the CDR3: TGTGCCAGCACCGTCCCAGGGGAGCGAAACATCGGGGAGCTGTTTTTT.

The chain uses TRBV3-1 and TRBJ2-7; 10 bases are a match to TRBD2. The CDR3 totals 14 residues. With 4 bases clipped from V and 3 bases from J, the junction kept 3 bases outside the gene matches. Germline CDR1 reads LGHDT; CDR2 reads YNNKEL (reference sequence). The DNA for the CDR3 is TGTGCCAGCAGCCTTACTAGCGGGGACTACGAGCAGTACTTC. Translating gives CASSLTSGDYEQYF.

The chain has TRBV29-1 and TRBJ2-7, with 10 bases identical to TRBD2. CDR1 and CDR2 from the germline V gene are SQVTM and ANQGSEA. There are 14 residues in the CDR3. With V trimmed by 2 bases and J by 5 bases, 6 bases remained unmatched. The CDR3, as DNA: TGCAGCGTTGAACTAGCGGGGGCTTCTAACGAGCAGTACTTC. It codes for CSVELAGASNEQYF.

The genes are TRBV29-1 and TRBJ1-5; no clear D. The CDR3 length is 12 residues. Per the germline V gene, CDR1 is SQVTM and CDR2 is ANQGSEA. V shed 4 bases and J shed 5 bases, with 9 bases lying between them. In DNA form, the CDR3 reads TGCAGCGTTGGGCAGAGGGATCAGCCCCAGCATTTT. This translates into CSVGQRDQPQHF.